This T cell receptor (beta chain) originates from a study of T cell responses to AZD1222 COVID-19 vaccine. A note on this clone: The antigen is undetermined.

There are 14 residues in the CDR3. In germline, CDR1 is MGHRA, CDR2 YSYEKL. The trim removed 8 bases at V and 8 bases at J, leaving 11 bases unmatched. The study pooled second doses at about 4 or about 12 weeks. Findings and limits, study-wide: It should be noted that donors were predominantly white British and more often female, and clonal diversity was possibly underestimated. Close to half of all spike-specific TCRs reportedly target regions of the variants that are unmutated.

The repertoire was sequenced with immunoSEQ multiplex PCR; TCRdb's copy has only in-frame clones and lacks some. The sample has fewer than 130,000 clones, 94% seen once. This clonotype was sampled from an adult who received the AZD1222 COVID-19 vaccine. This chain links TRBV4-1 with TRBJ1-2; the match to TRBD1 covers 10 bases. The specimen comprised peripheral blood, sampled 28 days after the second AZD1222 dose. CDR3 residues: CASGNWDRGWGYTF. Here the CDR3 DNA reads TGCGCCAGCGGGAATTGGGACAGGGGCTGGGGCTACACCTTC.